This T cell receptor beta chain was profiled in a study of blood T cell repertoires in COVID-19 (dated by TCRdb to the early 2020s). Regarding the complete study: Samples covering the acute and convalescent phases of COVID-19 were provided by collaborators in the United States, Italy and Spain. The prospective study material was composed of cDNA or gDNA derived from T cells, B-cell-depleted T cells, or PBMCs. Deeply sampled blood TCRbeta repertoires from subjects exposed to, actively infected with, or recovered from COVID-19 were included in the dataset. The repertoires were released in a freely available public database meant as a resource for research on the immune response to SARS-CoV-2. Samples came from the ongoing ImmuneRACE study (first 160 participants) plus 1,254 subjects from 6 global collaborators. Sample metadata almost always included a de-identified subject ID, COVID-19 status, age in years and sex. Where available, HLA class I and class II types were taken from metadata supplied by the sample provider and were not determined by assay-based typing. General conclusions and limits of the study: The quantity of clinical and demographic metadata differed by source and by participant and was supplied without curation.

TCRbeta CDR3 regions were amplified from genomic DNA using the immunoSEQ Assay, a bias-controlled multiplex PCR. In the paper's pipeline: Nucleated cell counts per sample were estimated from amplification of reference gene primers within the assay. To quantify the absolute abundance of each unique TCRbeta CDR3 rearrangement, sequence reads were collapsed and filtered. For each sample, productive Simpson clonality was calculated as the square root of Simpson's diversity index over productive rearrangements. TCRdb holds this immuneACCESS table with in-frame rearrangements only. Some clones are missing; in checked studies, unresolved V genes explain under half, and the rest has no known cause. The V and J calls and clone size were taken over from that table, and D and trimming were inferred from the DNA. The sample contains 95,000 to 100,000 clones, about 87% of them found a single time. The ten largest clonotypes hold around 3.9% of the sample.

The cysteine opens and the phenylalanine closes a CDR3 of 15 amino acids. Kept here is only the CDR3 DNA, which spans 45 bases and is read in frame from base 1. From a lookup of the germline V gene (reference sequence), CDR1 and CDR2 are LNHNV and YYDKDF. For this chain, trimming is 0 bases at the V end and 2 bases at the J end, and the number of junction bases without a gene match is 1. One collaborating source in Seattle enrolled patients during active infection and followed them longitudinally through the course of disease. The collaborating institutions used their own protocols to collect whole blood in K2EDTA tubes. Collaborator samples were shipped for TCRbeta analysis as frozen whole blood, isolated PBMCs, or DNA extracted from either sample type. In the case of this clone: Its antigen target is currently unknown. Per-nucleotide qualities are absent, and no much larger clonotype sits a single base away.

The clonotype originates from a human donor with COVID-19, enrolled during active disease. The donor label of this sample is uncertain. Sequencing was carried out using peripheral blood. The chain is assembled from TRBV15 and TRBJ1-3, and 7 bases in between align with TRBD1. The CDR3 loop reads CATSRDRGTGNTIYF. DNA sequence: TGTGCCACCAGCAGAGACAGGGGGACTGGAAACACCATATATTTT.